These 9 T cell receptor beta chains came from one sample sequenced in a study of shared clonotypes between healthy human individuals. Using immunoSEQ multiplex PCR, the repertoire was profiled, and TCRdb retains in-frame clones only, with some absent. The data contain about 1.5 million clones, 95% to 99% of them seen just once; the ten biggest clones take up roughly 0.42%. Material for sequencing was naive CD4+ T cells sorted from blood. The subset: CD45RA+ positively selected. These receptors originate from a man between 25 and 39 years old in good health.

The chain employs TRBV11-3 and TRBJ2-2; no clear D gene. The CDR3 loop spans 13 amino acids. The V gene's germline CDR1 is SGHNT and CDR2 YENEEA. The V and J ends lost 1 base and 4 bases respectively, with 4 bases between them. The CDR3 DNA is TGTGCCAGCAGCTTAGTTAGCACCGGGGAGCTGTTTTTT. Amino acids: CASSLVSTGELFF. The variable domain in full, completed from reference TRBV11-3 and TRBJ2-2, reads EAGVVQSPRYKIIEKKQPVAFWCNPISGHNTLYWYLQNLGQGPELLIRYENEEAVDDSQLPKDRFSAERLKGVDSTLKIQPAELGDSAVYLCASSLVSTGELFFGEGSRLTVL.

This clone came up once. The chain uses TRBV5-1 and TRBJ2-3, with D hard to call. The CDR3 sequence is 14 residues long. Trimming removed 3 bases from V and 5 bases from J, with 13 bases in between. Germline CDR1 and CDR2: SGHRS and YFSETQ. The CDR3 reads CASSSPLSVDTQYF. The CDR3 bases are TGCGCCAGCAGCTCCCCCTTAAGCGTAGATACGCAGTATTTT.

This rearrangement joins TRBV18 to TRBJ2-3; the match to TRBD2 covers 12 bases. With V trimmed by 3 bases and J by 7 bases, 11 bases remained unmatched. The CDR3 totals 17 residues. Germline V gene sequence: CDR1 KGHSH, CDR2 LQKENI. CDR3 bases: TGTGCCAGCTCACCCTGGACTAGCGGGACCACGGTGAATACGCAGTATTTT. It translates to CASSPWTSGTTVNTQYF. Full variable domain (rest looked up from reference TRBV18 and TRBJ2-3): NAGVMQNPRHLVRRRGQEARLRCSPMKGHSHVYWYRQLPEEGLKFMVYLQKENIIDESGMPKERFSAEFPKEGPSILRIQQVVRGDSAAYFCASSPWTSGTTVNTQYFGPGTRLTVL.

Points on this clone: Additional DNA sequences in this sample encode the identical CDR3. The rearrangement joins TRBV28 to TRBJ2-7; D ambiguous. CDR1 and CDR2 (germline): MDHEN, SYDVKM. With 3 bases removed from V and 0 bases from J, the gap between germline ends came to 3 bases. This CDR3 comprises 12 residues. This CDR3 is CASSFGSYEQYF. The CDR3 DNA sequence: TGTGCCAGCAGTTTTGGCTCCTACGAGCAGTACTTC.

A word on this clone: The same CDR3 arises from other DNA sequences in this sample as well. The chain couples TRBV30 to TRBJ2-3, with D perhaps being TRBD1 or TRBD2 (5 bases each). This CDR3 contains 15 residues. Germline CDR1 reads GTSNPN; CDR2 reads SVGIG (reference sequence). Trimming took 2 bases from V and 2 from J, leaving 14 bases between them. CDR3 sequence (DNA): TGTGCCTGGAGTCCGCCCGGGACCTCCACAGATACGCAGTATTTT. It specifies CAWSPPGTSTDTQYF.

The chain carries TRBV5-1 and TRBJ2-3, with D possibly TRBD2 on 5 matching bases. The length of the CDR3 is 13 residues. With 0 bases removed from V and 7 bases from J, the gap between germline ends came to 9 bases. CDR1 and CDR2 (germline): SGHRS, YFSETQ. CDR3 sequence reads: CASSLVRAHTQYF. The CDR3 DNA sequence: TGCGCCAGCAGCTTGGTGAGGGCGCATACGCAGTATTTT.

The chain recombines TRBV28 with TRBJ1-2; no clear D. The CDR3 covers 11 residues. Germline CDR1 and CDR2: MDHEN and SYDVKM. Trimming stripped 7 bases from V and 5 bases from J, with 8 bases between. The chain's CDR3 is CASKEVYGYTF. The CDR3 DNA reads TGTGCCAGCAAAGAGGTGTATGGCTACACCTTC.

The V gene is TRBV18, the J gene TRBJ2-6; the D gene is possibly TRBD1 (5 bases). V lost 8 bases and J lost 0, with 17 bases in between. The CDR3 is 17 amino acids. Looked up from germline, CDR1 is KGHSH and CDR2 is LQKENI. CDR3 bases: TGTGCCAGCACTCCTACAGGATCTCCCTCTGGGGCCAACGTCCTGACTTTC. Translating it yields CASTPTGSPSGANVLTF.

V gene TRBV5-1 combines with J gene TRBJ1-4; D remains unclear. Trimming shortened V by 0 bases and J by 13 bases, and 13 bases separated the two germline ends. The CDR3 extends over 13 amino acids. The V gene's germline CDR1 is SGHRS and CDR2 YFSETQ. CDR3 region: CASSLAGNEGLFF. The CDR3 nucleotides read TGCGCCAGCAGCTTGGCCGGGAACGAGGGACTGTTTTTT.